Below, 14 T cell receptor beta chains from the same sample are listed, as sequenced in a study of PD-L1 blockade in urothelial cancer. Time point defined: pretreatment peripheral blood. TCRdb's copy holds only in-frame clones and misses some; the assay was immunoSEQ multiplex PCR. This table holds 70,000 to 80,000 clones, around four fifths found once. The sample was PBMCs, taken around atezolizumab (anti-PD-L1) treatment. Receptors were obtained from a man aged 35-49 years with urothelial cancer.

This rearrangement joins TRBV9 to TRBJ1-2, with D perhaps matching TRBD1 (5 bases). The V end lost 7 bases, the J end lost 3 bases, and 16 bases lay between the germline ends. The CDR3 runs 14 residues. The germline V gene has CDR1 SGDLS and CDR2 YYNGEE. CDR3 loop: CASSGGDGDYGYTF. Here the CDR3 DNA reads TGTGCCAGCTCTGGGGGGGATGGCGACTATGGCTACACCTTC.

The J gene is TRBJ2-4, the V gene TRBV5-6, with D possibly matching TRBD1 (5 bases). V was cut by 3 bases and J by 1 base, with 17 bases left in between. Germline lookup yields CDR1 SGHDT and CDR2 YYEEEE. This CDR3 is built from 17 residues. CDR3 in amino acids: CASSSTRTLTAKNIQYF. In DNA, the CDR3 is TGTGCCAGCAGCTCGACTCGGACACTCACCGCCAAAAACATTCAGTACTTC.

This chain uses TRBV18 with TRBJ2-1; maybe TRBD1 (5 bases). V gave up 1 base and J gave up 7 bases, with 5 bases separating them. The CDR3 covers 12 residues. CDR1 and CDR2 (germline): KGHSH, LQKENI. CDR3 nucleotide sequence: TGTGCCAGCTCACCACAGGGGAATGAGCAGTTCTTC. This gives the protein CASSPQGNEQFF.

The chain uses TRBV4-1 and TRBJ2-3; 10 positions agree with TRBD2. Germline V gene data show CDR1 as MGHRA and CDR2 as YSYEKL. This CDR3 is 20 amino acids long. Unmatched junction bases numbered 21, after V lost 1 base and J lost 8 bases. The CDR3 DNA reads as TGCGCCAGCAGCCAAGGGGGGGCTAGCGGGAGTCCCTACCCCCCCCTTACGCAGTATTTT. It codes for CASSQGGASGSPYPPLTQYF.

This sequence joins TRBV28 and TRBJ2-1; 10 nucleotides line up with TRBD2. Germline CDR1 and CDR2: MDHEN and SYDVKM. This CDR3 is built from 17 residues. V shed 6 bases and J 9 bases; nucleotides not matched to a gene: 17. The CDR3 is CASSPHVGLAGVGEQFF. The CDR3 nucleotides read TGTGCCAGCAGCCCTCATGTAGGGCTAGCGGGAGTTGGTGAGCAGTTCTTC.

This chain connects TRBV30 to TRBJ2-7; TRBD1 matches 10 bases. Germline-derived CDR1 and CDR2 are GTSNPN and SVGIG (reference sequence). V shed 5 bases and J 4 bases; nucleotides not matched to a gene: 8. The length of the CDR3 is 14 residues. DNA for the CDR3: TGTGCCTGGGGGACAGGGGCCGGGGTATACGAGCAGTACTTC. It translates to CAWGTGAGVYEQYF.

The genes are TRBV11-2 and TRBJ2-2, with 8 bases aligning to TRBD2. V lost 5 bases and J lost 5; bases outside the gene matches: 7. The CDR3 extends over 15 amino acids. Germline CDR1 is SGHAT and CDR2 is FQNNGV. The CDR3 DNA reads as TGTGCCAGCAGCCTCGGGAGGGTTGGGACCGGGGAGCTGTTTTTT. Translated: CASSLGRVGTGELFF.

The CDR3 nucleotides read TGCGCCAGCAGCCAATTCGAACTAGCTTCCATTCAGTACTTC. It yields the protein CASSQFELASIQYF. The chain recombines TRBV4-1 with TRBJ2-4; D perhaps matches TRBD2 (6 bases). The CDR3 consists of 14 residues. Trimming removed 2 bases at V and 9 bases at J, with 14 bases between. CDR1 and CDR2 from the germline V gene are MGHRA and YSYEKL.

The chain joins TRBV10-3 to TRBJ2-3; 8 bases align to TRBD2. Per the germline V gene, CDR1 is ENHRY and CDR2 is SYGVKD. This CDR3 is 16 amino acids long. V gave up 5 bases and J gave up 3 bases; unmatched junction bases: 10. The CDR3 protein is CAISNNSGRGTDTQYF. As DNA, the CDR3 is TGTGCCATCAGTAATAACAGCGGGAGAGGGACAGATACGCAGTATTTT.

The chain has TRBV28 and TRBJ2-1; TRBD2 might be the D (6 bases). The CDR3 covers 16 residues. Germline V gives CDR1 MDHEN, CDR2 SYDVKM. V was trimmed by 3 bases and J by 0 bases, leaving 12 bases between them. CDR3: CASSFLRESSYNEQFF. For the CDR3, the DNA is TGTGCCAGCAGTTTTCTTCGGGAGAGCTCCTACAATGAGCAGTTCTTC.

The chain employs TRBV7-3 and TRBJ2-2; D is possibly TRBD2 (7 bases). The CDR3 extends over 15 amino acids. Germline V gene lookup returns CDR1 SGHTA and CDR2 FQGTGA. V was pared by 7 bases and J by 4 bases, with 16 bases between. The CDR3 region has the DNA TGTGCCAGCACATTTCAGGGAGGGGGCACCGGGGAGCTGTTTTTT. Its translation is CASTFQGGGTGELFF.

The V gene is TRBV11-3, the J gene TRBJ2-5, with D hard to call. CDR1 and CDR2 (germline): SGHNT, YENEEA. The CDR3 contains 12 residues. Trimming removed 0 bases at V and 5 bases at J, with 4 bases between. The CDR3 region is CASSLDEETQYF. CDR3 in DNA: TGTGCCAGCAGCTTAGATGAGGAGACCCAGTACTTC.

The rearrangement links TRBV30 to TRBJ2-7; D perhaps matches TRBD1 (5 bases). Deletions cut 3 bases from V and 7 bases from J, with 22 bases between. Per the germline V gene, CDR1 is GTSNPN and CDR2 is SVGIG (reference sequence). This CDR3 comprises 15 residues. The CDR3, as DNA: TGTGCCTGGAGCGCCCCGGGCTGGCAGGGAAGAGAGCAGTACTTC. Its protein product is CAWSAPGWQGREQYF. The full variable domain, in which reference TRBV30 and TRBJ2-7 provide the parts outside the CDR3, is SQTIHQWPATLVQPVGSPLSLECTVEGTSNPNLYWYRQAAGRGLQLLFYSVGIGQISSEVPQNLSASRPQDRQFILSSKKLLLSDSGFYLCAWSAPGWQGREQYFGPGTRLTVT.

The chain couples TRBV13 to TRBJ1-1; tentatively, D is TRBD1 (6 bases). The germline CDR1 and CDR2 sequences are PRHDT and FYEKMQ (reference sequence). CDR3 length equals 15 residues. Trimming removed 4 bases at V and 3 bases at J, with 15 bases between. CDR3 nucleotide sequence: TGTGCCAGCAGCTCGGTACAGGGAGTATACACTGAAGCTTTCTTT. This sequence encodes CASSSVQGVYTEAFF.